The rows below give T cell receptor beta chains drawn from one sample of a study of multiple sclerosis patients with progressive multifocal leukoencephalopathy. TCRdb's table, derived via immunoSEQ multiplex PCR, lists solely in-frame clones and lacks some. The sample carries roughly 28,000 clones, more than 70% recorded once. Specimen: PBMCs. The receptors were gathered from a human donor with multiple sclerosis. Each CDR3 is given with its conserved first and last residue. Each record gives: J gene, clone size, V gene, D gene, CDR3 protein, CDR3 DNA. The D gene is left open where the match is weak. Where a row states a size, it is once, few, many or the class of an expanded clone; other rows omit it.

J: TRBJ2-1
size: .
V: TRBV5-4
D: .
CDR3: CASSPRQYSYNEQFF
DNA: TGTGCCAGCAGCCCCCGTCAGTACTCCTACAATGAGCAGTTCTTC

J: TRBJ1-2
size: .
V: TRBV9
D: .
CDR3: CASSDYGYGYTF
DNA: TGTGCCAGCAGCGACTACGGCTATGGCTACACCTTC

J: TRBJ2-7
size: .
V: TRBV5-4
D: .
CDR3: CASGKKARVEQYF
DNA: TGTGCCAGCGGGAAGAAGGCTAGGGTGGAGCAGTACTTC

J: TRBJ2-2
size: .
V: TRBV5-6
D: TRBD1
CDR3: CASTRGLNTGELFF
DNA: TGTGCCAGCACCAGGGGGCTGAACACCGGGGAGCTGTTTTTT

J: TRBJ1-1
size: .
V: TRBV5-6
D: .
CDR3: CASSPGRFLAEAFF
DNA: TGTGCCAGCAGCCCGGGACGGTTTTTGGCTGAAGCTTTCTTT

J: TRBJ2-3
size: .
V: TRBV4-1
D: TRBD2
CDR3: CASSPPRDYLGTDTQYF
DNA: TGCGCCAGCAGCCCCCCTCGGGACTATTTGGGCACAGATACGCAGTATTTT

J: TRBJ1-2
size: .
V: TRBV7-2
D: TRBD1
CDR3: CASSTRDRGPYTF
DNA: TGTGCCAGCAGCACCCGGGACAGGGGCCCCTACACCTTC

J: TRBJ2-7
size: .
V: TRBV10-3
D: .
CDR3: CAISDTEARTYEQYF
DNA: TGTGCCATCAGTGATACAGAGGCGAGGACCTACGAGCAGTACTTC

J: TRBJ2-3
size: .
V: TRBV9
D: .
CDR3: CASSEYYTDTQYF
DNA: TGTGCCAGCAGCGAATACTACACAGATACGCAGTATTTT

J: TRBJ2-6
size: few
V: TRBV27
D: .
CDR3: CASSLAGANVLTF
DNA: TGTGCCAGCAGCCTAGCTGGGGCCAACGTCCTGACTTTC

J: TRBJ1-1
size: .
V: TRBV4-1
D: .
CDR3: CASSQDMYREAFF
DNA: TGCGCCAGCAGCCAAGATATGTACAGAGAAGCTTTCTTT

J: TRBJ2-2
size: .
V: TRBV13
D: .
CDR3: CASSSQKKQGSMAGELFF
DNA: TGTGCCAGCAGTTCACAGAAAAAACAGGGTTCTATGGCCGGGGAGCTGTTTTTT

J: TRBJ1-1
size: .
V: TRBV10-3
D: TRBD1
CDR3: CAISRDSASEAFF
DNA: TGTGCCATCAGCCGGGACAGCGCGAGCGAAGCTTTCTTT

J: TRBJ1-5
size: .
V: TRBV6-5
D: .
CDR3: CASSYPSGSNQPQHF
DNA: TGTGCCAGCAGTTACCCATCAGGTAGCAATCAGCCCCAGCATTTT

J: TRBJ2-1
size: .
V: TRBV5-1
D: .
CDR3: CASSLGRNRGLRDEQFF
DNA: TGCGCCAGCAGCTTGGGGCGAAATCGGGGGTTACGCGATGAGCAGTTCTTC

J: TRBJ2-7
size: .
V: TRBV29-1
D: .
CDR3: CSVEGPLTYEQYF
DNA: TGCAGCGTTGAAGGCCCGCTTACCTACGAGCAGTACTTC

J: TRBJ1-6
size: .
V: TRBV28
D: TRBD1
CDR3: CASRRFRTGQVNSPLHF
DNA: TGTGCCAGCAGACGCTTTCGTACGGGACAGGTGAATTCACCCCTCCACTTT

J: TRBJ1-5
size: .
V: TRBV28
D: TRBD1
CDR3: CASSSGQGTGQPQHF
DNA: TGTGCCAGCAGTTCGGGACAGGGGACGGGTCAGCCCCAGCATTTT

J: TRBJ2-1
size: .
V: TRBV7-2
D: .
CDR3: CASSLGSPGASEQFF
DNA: TGTGCCAGCAGCTTAGGATCCCCGGGGGCTAGTGAGCAGTTCTTC

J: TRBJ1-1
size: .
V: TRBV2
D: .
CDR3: CASLLSYVGTEAFF
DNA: TGTGCCAGCCTACTCTCATACGTGGGCACTGAAGCTTTCTTT

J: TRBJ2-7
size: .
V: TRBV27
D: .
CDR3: CASSKHARSYEQYF
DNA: TGTGCCAGCAGTAAACACGCACGGTCCTACGAGCAGTACTTC

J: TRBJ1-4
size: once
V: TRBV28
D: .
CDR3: CATGRINEKLFF
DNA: TGTGCCACGGGACGGATTAATGAAAAACTGTTTTTT

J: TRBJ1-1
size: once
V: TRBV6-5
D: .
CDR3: CASSLGPWTEAFF
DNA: TGTGCCAGCAGTTTGGGGCCGTGGACTGAAGCTTTCTTT

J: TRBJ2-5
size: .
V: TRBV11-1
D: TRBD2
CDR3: CASSPGLAQETQYF
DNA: TGTGCCAGCAGCCCCGGACTAGCGCAAGAGACCCAGTACTTC

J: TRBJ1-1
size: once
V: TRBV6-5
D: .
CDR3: CASSTNGGREAFF
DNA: TGTGCCAGCAGTACTAATGGGGGCCGTGAAGCTTTCTTT

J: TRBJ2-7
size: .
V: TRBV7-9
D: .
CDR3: CASRAQGRPDEQYF
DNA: TGTGCCTCCCGCGCACAGGGCCGACCCGACGAGCAGTACTTC

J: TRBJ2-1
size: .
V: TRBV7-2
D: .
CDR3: CASSLGTTGYYNEQFF
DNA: TGTGCCAGCAGCCTAGGGACCACGGGTTACTACAATGAGCAGTTCTTC

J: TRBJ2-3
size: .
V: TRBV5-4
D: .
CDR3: CASSLNTGQTDAQYF
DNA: TGTGCCAGCAGCTTGAACACAGGCCAGACTGATGCGCAGTATTTT

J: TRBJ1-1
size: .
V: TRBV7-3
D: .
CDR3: CASSPPQGKSTEAFF
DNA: TGTGCCAGCAGCCCTCCGCAGGGTAAGAGCACTGAAGCTTTCTTT

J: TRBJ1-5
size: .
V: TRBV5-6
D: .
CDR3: CASSLAGGNQPQHF
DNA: TGTGCCAGCAGCTTGGCCGGGGGCAATCAGCCCCAGCATTTT

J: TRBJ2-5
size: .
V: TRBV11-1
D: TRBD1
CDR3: CASSLMTGGKQYF
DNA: TGTGCCAGCAGCTTAATGACAGGGGGCAAGCAGTACTTC

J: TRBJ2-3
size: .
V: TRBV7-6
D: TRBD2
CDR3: CASSLLTSGGKNTDTQYF
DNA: TGTGCCAGCAGCTTACTTACTAGCGGGGGGAAAAACACAGATACGCAGTATTTT

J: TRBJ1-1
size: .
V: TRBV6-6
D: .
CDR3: CASSPWGGGTEAFF
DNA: TGTGCCAGCAGTCCTTGGGGGGGCGGCACTGAAGCTTTCTTT

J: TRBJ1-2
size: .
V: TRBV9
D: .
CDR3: CASSQEAGGPYGYTF
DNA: TGTGCCAGCAGCCAGGAGGCGGGGGGTCCCTATGGCTACACCTTC

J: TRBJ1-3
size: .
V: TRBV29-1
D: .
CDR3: CSMEGGPSGNTIYF
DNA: TGCAGCATGGAGGGCGGCCCTTCTGGAAACACCATATATTTT

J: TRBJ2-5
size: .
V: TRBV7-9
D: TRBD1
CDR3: CASSSRQGAETQYF
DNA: TGTGCCAGCAGCTCGCGACAGGGGGCAGAGACCCAGTACTTC

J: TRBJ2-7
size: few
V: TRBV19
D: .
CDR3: CASSIVGGDEQYF
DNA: TGTGCCAGTAGTATAGTAGGGGGAGACGAGCAGTACTTC

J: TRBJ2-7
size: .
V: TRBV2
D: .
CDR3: CASSVSITGKYSYEQYF
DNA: TGTGCCAGCAGTGTATCAATTACAGGGAAATACTCCTACGAGCAGTACTTC

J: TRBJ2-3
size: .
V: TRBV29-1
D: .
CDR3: CSVGTKTDTQYF
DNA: TGCAGCGTCGGCACCAAAACAGATACGCAGTATTTT

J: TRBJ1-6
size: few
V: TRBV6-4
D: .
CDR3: CASSDRTEGQASPLHF
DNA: TGTGCCAGCAGTGACCGTACGGAGGGGCAAGCGTCACCCCTCCACTTT

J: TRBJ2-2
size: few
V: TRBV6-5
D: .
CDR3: CASSYATTNTGELFF
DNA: TGTGCCAGCAGTTACGCCACTACGAACACCGGGGAGCTGTTTTTT

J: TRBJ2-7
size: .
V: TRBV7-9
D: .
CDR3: CASSPPAGLYEQYF
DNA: TGTGCCAGCAGCCCTCCGGCAGGCCTCTACGAGCAGTACTTC

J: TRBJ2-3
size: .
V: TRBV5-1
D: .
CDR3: CASSFDLASTDTQYF
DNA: TGCGCCAGCAGCTTCGACTTAGCTAGCACAGATACGCAGTATTTT

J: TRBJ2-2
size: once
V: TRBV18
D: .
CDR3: CASSNPGFRCVF
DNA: TGTGCCAGCTCCAATCCAGGGTTCCGATGCGTATTT

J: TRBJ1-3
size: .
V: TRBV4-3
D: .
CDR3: CASSQDLRFRAISGNTIYF
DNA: TGCGCCAGCAGCCAAGACCTCCGATTCAGGGCCATCTCTGGAAACACCATATATTTT

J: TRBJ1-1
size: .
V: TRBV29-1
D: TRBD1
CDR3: CSADLTGAMNEAFF
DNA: TGCAGCGCGGACCTGACAGGGGCGATGAACGAAGCTTTCTTT

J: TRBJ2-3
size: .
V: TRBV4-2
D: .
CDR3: CASSPLGAGGASTDTQYF
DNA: TGTGCCAGCAGCCCCTTGGGGGCCGGGGGAGCTAGCACAGATACGCAGTATTTT

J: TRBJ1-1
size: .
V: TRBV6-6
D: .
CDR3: CASKETGATEAFF
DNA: TGTGCCAGCAAAGAAACGGGGGCGACTGAAGCTTTCTTT

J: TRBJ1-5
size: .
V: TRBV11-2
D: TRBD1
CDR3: CASSIGTAGNQPQHF
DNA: TGTGCCAGCAGCATAGGGACAGCAGGAAATCAGCCCCAGCATTTT

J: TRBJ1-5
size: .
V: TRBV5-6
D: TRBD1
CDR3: CASSTPGQGNNQPQHF
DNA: TGTGCCAGCAGTACACCGGGACAGGGCAACAATCAGCCCCAGCATTTT

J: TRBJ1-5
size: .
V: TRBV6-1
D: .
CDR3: CASKPAGTKQPQHF
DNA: TGTGCCAGCAAGCCAGCTGGGACAAAACAGCCCCAGCATTTT

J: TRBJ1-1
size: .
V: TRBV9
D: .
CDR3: CASSGGGPTEAFF
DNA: TGTGCCAGCAGCGGCGGGGGGCCGACTGAAGCTTTCTTT

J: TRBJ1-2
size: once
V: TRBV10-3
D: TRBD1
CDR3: CAISGIGTEKNYGYTF
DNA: TGTGCCATCAGTGGAATAGGGACAGAAAAAAACTATGGCTACACCTTC

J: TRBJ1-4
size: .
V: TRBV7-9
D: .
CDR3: CASSFLAITNEKLFF
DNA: TGTGCCAGCAGCTTCCTGGCAATAACTAATGAAAAACTGTTTTTT

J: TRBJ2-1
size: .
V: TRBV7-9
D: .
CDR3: CASSLDPPSRGPLNEQFF
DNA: TGTGCCAGCAGCTTAGATCCCCCCAGCAGGGGTCCTCTCAATGAGCAGTTCTTC